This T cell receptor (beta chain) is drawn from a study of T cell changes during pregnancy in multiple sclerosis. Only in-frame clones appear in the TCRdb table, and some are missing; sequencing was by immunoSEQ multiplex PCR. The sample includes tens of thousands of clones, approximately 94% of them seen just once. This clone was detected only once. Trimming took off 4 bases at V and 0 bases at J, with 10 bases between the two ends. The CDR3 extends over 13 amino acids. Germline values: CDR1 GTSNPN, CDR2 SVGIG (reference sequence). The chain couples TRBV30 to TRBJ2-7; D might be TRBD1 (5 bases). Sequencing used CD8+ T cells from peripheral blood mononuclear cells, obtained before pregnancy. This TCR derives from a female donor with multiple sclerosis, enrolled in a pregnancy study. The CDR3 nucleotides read TGTGCCTGGACCCAGGGCCTCTCCTACGAGCAGTACTTC. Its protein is CAWTQGLSYEQYF.